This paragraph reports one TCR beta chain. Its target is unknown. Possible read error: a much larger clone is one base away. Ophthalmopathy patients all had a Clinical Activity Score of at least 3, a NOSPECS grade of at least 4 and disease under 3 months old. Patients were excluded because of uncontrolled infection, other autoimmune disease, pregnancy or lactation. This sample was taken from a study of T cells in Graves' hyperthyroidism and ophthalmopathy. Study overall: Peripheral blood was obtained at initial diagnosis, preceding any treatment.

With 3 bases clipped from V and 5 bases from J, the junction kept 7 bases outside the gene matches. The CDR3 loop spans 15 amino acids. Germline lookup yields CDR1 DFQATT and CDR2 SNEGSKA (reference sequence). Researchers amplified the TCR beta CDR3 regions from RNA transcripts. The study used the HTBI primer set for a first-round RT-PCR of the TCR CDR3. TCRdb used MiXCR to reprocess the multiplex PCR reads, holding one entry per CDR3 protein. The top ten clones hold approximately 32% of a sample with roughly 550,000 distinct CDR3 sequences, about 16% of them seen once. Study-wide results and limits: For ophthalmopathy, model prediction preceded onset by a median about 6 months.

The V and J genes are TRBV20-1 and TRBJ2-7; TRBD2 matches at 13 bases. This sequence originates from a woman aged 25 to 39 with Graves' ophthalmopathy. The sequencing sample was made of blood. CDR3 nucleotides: TGCAGTGCTAGGGGACTAGCGGGACCTTCCCACGAGCAGTACTTC. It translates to CSARGLAGPSHEQYF.